This T cell receptor beta chain was captured in a study of shared clonotypes between healthy human individuals. Study-level findings and limits: Compared with memory subsets, naive subsets generally had larger estimated richness. Few donors limited the genetic and exposure-history diversity represented. Shared clonotypes: roughly 5% naive CD4, about 3.5% naive CD8, 2.3% memory CD4, approximately 0.41% memory CD8.

Here immunoSEQ multiplex PCR was the method, and the copy in TCRdb shows in-frame clones only, minus some. The repertoire holds approximately 590,000 clones, with about 95% as singletons. Germline V gives CDR1 SGDLS, CDR2 YYNGEE. The CDR3 totals 13 residues. Unmatched junction bases numbered 4, after V lost 3 bases and J lost 7 bases. Selected positively for CCR7 and CD45RO-negative, naive CD8 cells excluded terminally differentiated effector memory CD45RA+ cells. Adults of Caucasian background living in Nashville, Tennessee made up all donors. About this clone: Its target is unknown.

The receptor's source is a woman aged 25 to 39 in good health. The V and J genes are TRBV9 and TRBJ1-5; 7 bases align to TRBD1. Sequencing input: naive CD8+ T cells sorted from blood. The CDR3 DNA sequence: TGTGCCAGCAGCGCAAGACAGGGCCAGCCCCAGCATTTT. Protein sequence: CASSARQGQPQHF. The whole variable domain, remainder taken from reference TRBV9 and TRBJ1-5, is DSGVTQTPKHLITATGQRVTLRCSPRSGDLSVYWYQQSLDQGLQFLIQYYNGEERAKGNILERFSAQQFPDLHSELNLSSLELGDSALYFCASSARQGQPQHFGDGTRLSIL.